This T cell receptor beta chain derives from a study of T cell clones after liver transplantation. On the study more broadly: Standard immunosuppression, with no induction, continued until 12-24 months after transplant. Timepoints were pre-transplant, pre-withdrawal, and after withdrawal was completed or failed.

The repertoire was sequenced with immunoSEQ multiplex PCR; TCRdb's copy has only in-frame clones and lacks some. There are more than 100,000 clones in the sample; around 80% occur only once, and 2.5% to 3% lies in the top ten. The germline V gene encodes CDR1 MDHEN and CDR2 SYDVKM. Between the trimmed V and J ends, which lost 2 bases and 1 base, there was a span of 8 bases. There are 14 residues in the CDR3. The input for sequencing was CD4+ T cells from blood, taken around 44 months after liver transplant. This chain connects TRBV28 to TRBJ1-1; D call uncertain. The receptor was derived from a human patient who received a liver transplant. The graft donor may be the source of some T cells. The CDR3 DNA reads as TGTGCCAGCAGTTTAATTCGAGAGAACACTGAAGCTTTCTTT. Translated, it gives CASSLIRENTEAFF.